This TCR beta chain is drawn from a study of pediatric ulcerative colitis. Each sample received Survey-level depth of up to 500,000 reads. Some clones are missing from TCRdb's copy, which holds only in-frame ones; the method was immunoSEQ multiplex PCR. The table has more than 15,000 clones, roughly 70% seen once; the top ten hold 3.4%. The CDR3 length is 14 residues. Germline-derived CDR1 and CDR2 are ENHRY and SYGVKD. V was pared by 6 bases and J by 0 bases, with 9 bases between. The rectum was sampled with one to two pinch biopsies at colonoscopy. Regarding the study as a whole: Two rectal clonotypes were found only in ulcerative colitis patients, all of them.

Details on this clone: Its cognate antigen is unknown. Other DNA sequences in this specimen translate into the identical CDR3.

The chain combines TRBV10-3 with TRBJ1-3; possible D gene TRBD1, 6 bases. The clonotype comes from a girl between 5 and 17 years old with moderate ulcerative colitis. Sequenced material: gut tissue. The CDR3 sequence is CAISGTNSGNTIYF. CDR3 nucleotides: TGTGCCATCAGCGGGACAAACTCTGGAAACACCATATATTTT.